Below, 4 T cell receptor beta chains from the same sample are listed, as sequenced in a study of CD8 T cells in ankylosing spondylitis. TCRdb ran MiXCR on the 5' RACE reads and lists one entry per CDR3 protein. The sample includes 84,000 or so distinct CDR3 sequences, about 27% of them seen just once. Sequenced sample: blood, either unsorted or a sorted T cell fraction (not recorded which). The receptors originated from a male donor with ankylosing spondylitis or in good health (not recorded which).

This chain joins TRBV20-1 and TRBJ2-2; D uncertain. Germline values: CDR1 DFQATT, CDR2 SNEGSKA (reference sequence). V lost 3 bases, J lost 2 bases, and 10 bases lay in between. CDR3 length: 14 amino acids. The CDR3 region is CSARPELNTGELFF. CDR3 in DNA: TGCAGTGCTAGGCCTGAACTAAACACCGGGGAGCTGTTTTTT.

This clonotype has more than one count but fewer than ten. The chain joins TRBV24-1 to TRBJ1-1; no definite D call. The CDR3 is 13 amino acids. V lost 5 bases, J lost 6 bases, and 12 bases lay in between. The V gene's germline CDR1 is KGHDR and CDR2 SFDVKD. CDR3 loop: CATSGRTGAEAFF. The CDR3 nucleotides are TGTGCCACCAGTGGGAGGACCGGAGCTGAAGCTTTCTTT.

V gene TRBV2 combines with J gene TRBJ1-5; weak D call: TRBD1 (6 bases). CDR1 and CDR2 from the germline V gene are SNHLY and FYNNEI. CDR3 length equals 16 residues. The V and J ends lost 1 base and 6 bases respectively, with 16 bases between them. The CDR3 DNA sequence: TGTGCCAGCAGTGAAGGTGTGGTCAGGGGAGGTCAGCCCCAGCATTTT. Its translation: CASSEGVVRGGQPQHF.

The CDR3 loop is CSVVEAEETQYF. The CDR3 coding sequence is TGCAGCGTTGTTGAGGCAGAAGAGACCCAGTACTTC. The V call is TRBV29-1, the J call TRBJ2-5; unclear D gene. Germline CDR1 SQVTM, CDR2 ANQGSEA. V was pared by 4 bases and J by 3 bases, with 9 bases between. The CDR3 covers 12 residues.